The T cell receptor beta chain described here comes from a study of beta chain features in type 1 diabetes. Study observations and caveats: Researchers report that Type 1 diabetes patients had moderately but significantly shorter TCRB CDR3s across all four CD4+ subsets. Sampled from patients, naive, central memory and Treg TCRB repertoires appeared more similar than those sampled from healthy donors.

V was clipped by 3 bases and J by 0 bases; unmatched bases: 3. There are 15 residues in the CDR3. CDR1 and CDR2 (germline): MNHEY, SMNVEV (reference sequence). This clone has just one count. Its antigen remains unidentified. Since all of the isolated RNA was reverse transcribed, expressed TCRB transcripts were what got sequenced. Naive, central memory and regulatory T cell samples averaged about 3.3 million immunoSEQ reads each. Profiling relied on immunoSEQ multiplex PCR, and the TCRdb table lists in-frame clones only, not all of them. The data contain roughly 250,000 clones, 9% to 10% of them seen just once; the ten biggest clones take up under 0.035%.

The source of this sequence is a young woman in good health. Sequences were obtained from naive CD4+ T cells from blood. V and J are TRBV27 and TRBJ2-3, with 7 bases identical to TRBD2. The CDR3 loop is CASSFLGGSTDTQYF. CDR3 in DNA: TGTGCCAGCAGTTTTCTGGGGGGGAGCACAGATACGCAGTATTTT.